A single sample is the source of the 12 T cell receptor beta chains below, sequenced in a study of blood T cells in healthy people across ages. Next came a second PCR, run for about 6 to 11 cycles, which used a sample-barcoded 5' primer along with a J-beta primer mix. TCRdb redid the calling of the 5' RACE reads with MiXCR, one entry per CDR3 protein. The sample includes roughly 800,000 distinct CDR3 sequences, around 36% of them seen just once. Specimen: blood. These receptors originate from a man between 18 and 35 years old in good health.

This clonotype was detected ten times or more. The chain combines TRBV12-3 or TRBV12-4 with TRBJ2-7; D possibly uses TRBD1 or TRBD2 (5 bases each). The V and J ends lost 2 bases and 5 bases respectively, with 10 bases between them. The CDR3 loop spans 13 amino acids. Written as DNA, the CDR3 is TGTGCCAGCAGTTTATCTTGGGGGAACGAGCAGTACTTC. Translation: CASSLSWGNEQYF.

Only a few counts were recorded for this clonotype. The V and J genes are TRBV4-3 and TRBJ1-4; D may be TRBD1 (5 bases). Trimming shortened V by 4 bases and J by 4 bases, and 19 bases separated the two germline ends. The CDR3 consists of 17 residues. CDR1 LGHNA and CDR2 YSLEER come from the germline V gene. The CDR3 coding sequence is TGCGCCAGCAGCCGCGAGACGTGGGGACTCCGTAATGAAAAACTGTTTTTT. It yields the protein CASSRETWGLRNEKLFF.

This clonotype was observed a handful of times. CDR3 sequence reads: CATRSAQNTEAFF. In DNA, the CDR3 is TGTGCCACCCGGAGTGCTCAGAACACTGAAGCTTTCTTT. The rearrangement links TRBV10-3 to TRBJ1-1; D remains unclear. The CDR3 is 13 amino acids. V dropped 10 bases and J dropped 1 base, with 13 bases sitting between them. Germline CDR1 ENHRY, CDR2 SYGVKD.

This chain links TRBV4-3 with TRBJ2-1; 9 nucleotides agree with TRBD2. J was trimmed by 7 bases and V by 0 bases; bases with no gene match: 7. The CDR3 loop spans 16 amino acids. In germline, CDR1 is LGHNA, CDR2 YSLEER. CDR3 amino acids: CASSQDRLAVANEQFF. The DNA for the CDR3 is TGCGCCAGCAGCCAAGATCGACTAGCGGTAGCTAATGAGCAGTTCTTC.

This clonotype has only one observation. It may be a read error: a sequence one base away is much more abundant. The rearrangement joins TRBV29-1 to TRBJ2-1, with D uncertain. There are 10 residues in the CDR3. V lost 7 bases and J lost 3, with 4 bases in between. CDR1 is SQVTM and CDR2 is ANQGSEA in the germline V gene. CDR3 protein: CSAFYNEQFF. The CDR3 nucleotides read TGCAGCGCCTTCTACAATGAGCAGTTCTTC.

V gene TRBV4-1 combines with J gene TRBJ1-2; D ambiguous. The germline CDR1 and CDR2 sequences are MGHRA and YSYEKL. With 0 bases removed from V and 2 bases from J, the gap between germline ends came to 7 bases. This CDR3 has 14 amino acids. DNA for the CDR3: TGCGCCAGCAGCCAAGACAGAGAGAACTATGGCTACACCTTC. Translated, it gives CASSQDRENYGYTF.

V is TRBV6-2 or TRBV6-3 and J is TRBJ1-5; D not certain. Germline assignment: CDR1 MNHEY and CDR2 SVGEGT. The CDR3 has 14 residues. The V end was cut by 5 bases, the J end by 1 base, with 9 bases between. In nucleotides, the CDR3 is TGTGCCAGCAGTCCACATACCAGCAATCAGCCCCAGCATTTT. This codes for CASSPHTSNQPQHF.

The V gene is TRBV3-1, the J gene TRBJ1-2; D unclear. The CDR3 sequence is 13 residues long. The V gene lost 6 bases and the J gene lost 6 bases, with 14 bases spanning the gap. CDR1 and CDR2 (germline): LGHDT, YNNKEL (reference sequence). The chain's CDR3 is CASRIMGSDGYTF. CDR3 DNA sequence: TGTGCCAGCAGGATAATGGGATCCGATGGCTACACCTTC.

The chain has TRBV5-1 and TRBJ1-6, with 7 bases that match TRBD1. Germline V gene sequence: CDR1 SGHRS, CDR2 YFSETQ. The CDR3 consists of 15 residues. V shed 2 bases and J 8 bases; nucleotides not matched to a gene: 7. This chain's CDR3 is CASSLTQGTDSPLHF. CDR3 DNA: TGCGCCAGCAGCTTAACACAGGGGACGGATTCACCCCTCCACTTT. The whole variable domain, filled in from reference TRBV5-1 and TRBJ1-6, reads KAGVTQTPRYLIKTRGQQVTLSCSPISGHRSVSWYQQTPGQGLQFLFEYFSETQRNKGNFPGRFSGRQFSNSRSEMNVSTLELGDSALYLCASSLTQGTDSPLHFGNGTRLTVT.

V usage is TRBV12-5 and J usage is TRBJ2-7; D perhaps matches TRBD2 (5 bases). CDR1 LGHNT and CDR2 FRNRAP come from the germline V gene. The germline V and J ends were trimmed by 3 bases and 3 bases, with 9 bases remaining between them. The CDR3 sequence is 13 residues long. Written as DNA, the CDR3 is TGTGCTAGTGGTTTCGGACTCTACTACGAGCAGTACTTC. Protein product: CASGFGLYYEQYF.

This clonotype was observed a handful of times. CDR3 in DNA: TGTGCCAGCAGCCCCGTCCGACTAGCGAGACATCGGGGGCAGTACTTC. It specifies CASSPVRLARHRGQYF. This chain connects TRBV5-6 to TRBJ2-7; TRBD2 aligns across 8 bases. This CDR3 is 16 amino acids long. The ends lost 4 bases at V and 9 bases at J; junction bases unmatched: 18. CDR1 SGHDT and CDR2 YYEEEE come from the germline V gene.

V gene TRBV15 combines with J gene TRBJ1-5; TRBD1 agrees at 7 bases. CDR3 length: 17 amino acids. Losses at the gene ends were 2 bases for V and 3 bases for J; bases not matched to a gene: 10. CDR1 is LNHNV, CDR2 YYDKDF, per germline (reference sequence). As DNA, the CDR3 is TGTGCCACCAGCAGATCTACCGACAGGGCAAACAATCAGCCCCAGCATTTT. Protein: CATSRSTDRANNQPQHF.